This is a list of T cell receptor beta chains from one sample in a study of cytomegalovirus exposure and HLA in healthy donors. Data came from immunoSEQ multiplex PCR; TCRdb stores just in-frame clones and leaves some out. This table has 75,000 to 90,000 clones, 55% to 65% appearing once. Specimen: PBMCs. The receptors originated from a woman aged 40-49 years in good health and CMV-seropositive. CDR3s include the opening cysteine and the closing phenylalanine or tryptophan. The order of the fields is V gene, clone size, J gene, D gene, CDR3 protein, CDR3 DNA. The D gene is left open where the match is weak. The size entry is marked missing in some rows and otherwise reads once, few, many or a size class.

V gene: TRBV28; clone size: -; J gene: TRBJ2-7; D gene: TRBD2; CDR3 protein: CASSLGLAGGNFYEQYF; CDR3 DNA: TGTGCCAGCAGTTTAGGACTAGCGGGAGGGAATTTCTACGAGCAGTACTTC
V gene: TRBV29-1; clone size: -; J gene: TRBJ2-7; D gene: TRBD2; CDR3 protein: CSVEGVLGLAGAYEQYF; CDR3 DNA: TGCAGCGTTGAAGGGGTGCTGGGACTAGCGGGAGCCTACGAGCAGTACTTC
V gene: TRBV11-2; clone size: -; J gene: TRBJ2-1; D gene: TRBD1; CDR3 protein: CASSPQGAYNEQFF; CDR3 DNA: TGTGCCAGCAGCCCTCAGGGGGCCTACAATGAGCAGTTCTTC
V gene: TRBV7-2; clone size: few; J gene: TRBJ2-7; D gene: TRBD2; CDR3 protein: CASRRAGTSGVGSYEQYF; CDR3 DNA: TGTGCCAGCAGGAGAGCCGGGACTAGCGGGGTAGGCTCCTACGAGCAGTACTTC
V gene: TRBV5-5; clone size: -; J gene: TRBJ2-7; D gene: -; CDR3 protein: CASSLGGWRSYYEQYF; CDR3 DNA: TGTGCCAGCAGCTTGGGCGGGTGGAGAAGTTACTACGAGCAGTACTTT
V gene: TRBV4-1; clone size: -; J gene: TRBJ1-1; D gene: -; CDR3 protein: CASSQVGGGATEAFF; CDR3 DNA: TGCGCCAGCAGCCAAGTTGGCGGGGGCGCGACTGAAGCTTTCTTT
V gene: TRBV7-2; clone size: few; J gene: TRBJ2-7; D gene: -; CDR3 protein: CASSLRANTLYEQYF; CDR3 DNA: TGTGCCAGCAGCTTGAGAGCGAATACTCTCTACGAGCAGTACTTC
V gene: TRBV6-5; clone size: -; J gene: TRBJ1-2; D gene: TRBD1; CDR3 protein: CASSPTGGAGYGYTF; CDR3 DNA: TGTGCCAGCAGCCCAACAGGGGGCGCCGGGTATGGCTACACCTTC
V gene: TRBV4-3; clone size: once; J gene: TRBJ2-6; D gene: TRBD2; CDR3 protein: CASQAGHGANVLTF; CDR3 DNA: TGCGCCAGTCAAGCGGGGCATGGGGCCAACGTCCTGACTTTC
V gene: TRBV19; clone size: -; J gene: TRBJ1-3; D gene: -; CDR3 protein: CASSVPRSGNTIYF; CDR3 DNA: TGTGCCAGTAGTGTTCCGAGGTCTGGAAACACCATATATTTT
V gene: TRBV19; clone size: -; J gene: TRBJ2-7; D gene: TRBD2; CDR3 protein: CASSWGPSGASYEQYF; CDR3 DNA: TGTGCCAGTAGTTGGGGTCCTAGCGGGGCCTCCTACGAGCAGTACTTC
V gene: TRBV14; clone size: -; J gene: TRBJ1-2; D gene: -; CDR3 protein: CASSQNDWKGTGYGYTF; CDR3 DNA: TGTGCCAGCAGCCAAAATGACTGGAAGGGGACTGGTTATGGCTACACCTTC
V gene: TRBV30; clone size: -; J gene: TRBJ1-2; D gene: TRBD1; CDR3 protein: CAWDTGGSGYTF; CDR3 DNA: TGTGCCTGGGATACAGGGGGCTCTGGCTACACCTTC
V gene: TRBV28; clone size: -; J gene: TRBJ1-5; D gene: TRBD1; CDR3 protein: CASSSGQGGDQPQHF; CDR3 DNA: TGTGCCAGCAGTTCGGGACAGGGAGGCGATCAGCCCCAGCATTTT
V gene: TRBV25-1; clone size: -; J gene: TRBJ1-2; D gene: -; CDR3 protein: CASSPRGGDYYGYTF; CDR3 DNA: TGTGCCAGCAGCCCACGGGGGGGCGATTACTATGGCTACACCTTC
V gene: TRBV4-3; clone size: few; J gene: TRBJ1-1; D gene: -; CDR3 protein: CASSPKSSTEAFF; CDR3 DNA: TGCGCCAGCAGCCCAAAAAGTAGCACTGAAGCTTTCTTT
V gene: TRBV7-9; clone size: -; J gene: TRBJ2-7; D gene: TRBD2; CDR3 protein: CASSTTSVNSSYEQYF; CDR3 DNA: TGTGCCAGCAGCACGACTAGCGTGAATTCCTCCTACGAGCAGTACTTC
V gene: TRBV19; clone size: -; J gene: TRBJ1-2; D gene: -; CDR3 protein: CASSRQVGGYTF; CDR3 DNA: TGTGCCAGTAGTAGGCAGGTTGGTGGCTACACCTTC
V gene: TRBV6-5; clone size: -; J gene: TRBJ2-7; D gene: TRBD1; CDR3 protein: CASSSSGQGYNEQYF; CDR3 DNA: TGTGCCAGCAGTTCCTCGGGACAGGGGTATAATGAGCAGTACTTC
V gene: TRBV6-5; clone size: few; J gene: TRBJ1-2; D gene: -; CDR3 protein: CASSEGQGGGYTF; CDR3 DNA: TGTGCCAGCAGTGAAGGGCAGGGAGGCGGCTACACCTTC
V gene: TRBV6-1; clone size: -; J gene: TRBJ1-1; D gene: TRBD1; CDR3 protein: CASSTRTGENTEAFF; CDR3 DNA: TGTGCCAGCAGTACGCGGACAGGGGAGAACACTGAAGCTTTCTTT
V gene: TRBV5-1; clone size: once; J gene: TRBJ1-2; D gene: -; CDR3 protein: CASSSDSYGYTF; CDR3 DNA: TGCGCCAGCAGCTCCGACAGCTATGGCTACACCTTC
V gene: TRBV6-1; clone size: -; J gene: TRBJ2-7; D gene: -; CDR3 protein: CAIGGPSSYEQYF; CDR3 DNA: TGTGCCATTGGCGGGCCTAGCTCCTACGAGCAGTACTTC
V gene: TRBV6-5; clone size: -; J gene: TRBJ1-1; D gene: -; CDR3 protein: CASSPWAANTEAFF; CDR3 DNA: TGTGCCAGCAGCCCCTGGGCAGCGAACACTGAAGCTTTCTTT
V gene: TRBV6-5; clone size: -; J gene: TRBJ2-7; D gene: -; CDR3 protein: CASSYSRTDGFSEQYF; CDR3 DNA: TGTGCCAGCAGTTACTCCCGAACAGATGGGTTTAGCGAGCAGTACTTC
V gene: TRBV28; clone size: -; J gene: TRBJ1-3; D gene: -; CDR3 protein: CASSLTVSGNTIYF; CDR3 DNA: TGTGCCAGCAGTTTAACGGTCTCTGGAAACACCATATATTTT
V gene: TRBV2; clone size: -; J gene: TRBJ1-2; D gene: -; CDR3 protein: CASRLGRADGYTF; CDR3 DNA: TGTGCCAGCAGGCTAGGCAGAGCCGATGGCTACACCTTC
V gene: TRBV5-5; clone size: -; J gene: TRBJ2-1; D gene: -; CDR3 protein: CASSFRSSLENEQFF; CDR3 DNA: TGTGCCAGCAGCTTCCGCTCATCCCTGGAGAATGAGCAGTTCTTC
V gene: TRBV5-8; clone size: -; J gene: TRBJ1-3; D gene: TRBD1; CDR3 protein: CASSWGQGGNTIYF; CDR3 DNA: TGTGCCAGCAGCTGGGGACAGGGAGGAAACACCATATATTTT
V gene: TRBV7-2; clone size: few; J gene: TRBJ2-7; D gene: -; CDR3 protein: CASSLGFGGDRGYEQYF; CDR3 DNA: TGTGCCAGCAGCTTAGGCTTTGGAGGGGATAGGGGCTACGAGCAGTACTTC
V gene: TRBV7-2; clone size: few; J gene: TRBJ2-2; D gene: -; CDR3 protein: CASSLTRAPNTGELFF; CDR3 DNA: TGTGCCAGCAGCTTAACGAGGGCCCCGAACACCGGGGAGCTGTTTTTT
V gene: TRBV19; clone size: -; J gene: TRBJ1-5; D gene: -; CDR3 protein: CASSQAGGIQPQHF; CDR3 DNA: TGTGCCAGTAGTCAGGCGGGGGGGATACAGCCCCAGCATTTT
V gene: TRBV2; clone size: once; J gene: TRBJ2-3; D gene: TRBD2; CDR3 protein: CASSDIQRDQETQYF; CDR3 DNA: TGTGCCAGCAGTGACATCCAGCGGGATCAGGAGACGCAGTATTTT
V gene: TRBV4-1; clone size: few; J gene: TRBJ1-2; D gene: -; CDR3 protein: CASSHRNIREINYGYTF; CDR3 DNA: TGCGCCAGCAGCCACAGAAATATTCGGGAAATAAACTATGGCTACACCTTC
V gene: TRBV5-1; clone size: -; J gene: TRBJ1-4; D gene: TRBD1; CDR3 protein: CASSLRQGGTNEKLFF; CDR3 DNA: TGCGCCAGCAGCCTACGACAGGGCGGAACTAATGAAAAACTGTTTTTT
V gene: TRBV7-2; clone size: -; J gene: TRBJ2-3; D gene: -; CDR3 protein: CASSFPGGDTQYF; CDR3 DNA: TGTGCCAGCAGCTTCCCTGGCGGAGATACGCAGTATTTT
V gene: TRBV9; clone size: -; J gene: TRBJ1-4; D gene: -; CDR3 protein: CASSSTDSPNGEKLFF; CDR3 DNA: TGTGCCAGCAGCTCGACCGACAGCCCGAATGGAGAAAAACTGTTTTTT
V gene: TRBV30; clone size: -; J gene: TRBJ2-2; D gene: TRBD1; CDR3 protein: CAWSAGQRGRLDTGELFF; CDR3 DNA: TGTGCCTGGAGTGCCGGGCAAAGGGGGCGGTTGGACACCGGGGAGCTGTTTTTT
V gene: TRBV14; clone size: once; J gene: TRBJ2-5; D gene: TRBD1; CDR3 protein: CASSRDRVPETQYF; CDR3 DNA: TGTGCCAGCAGCCGGGACAGGGTCCCAGAGACCCAGTACTTC
V gene: TRBV15; clone size: -; J gene: TRBJ1-2; D gene: -; CDR3 protein: CATSRDGLASDGYTF; CDR3 DNA: TGTGCCACCAGCAGAGACGGACTGGCGAGCGATGGCTACACCTTC
V gene: TRBV11-2; clone size: few; J gene: TRBJ2-7; D gene: -; CDR3 protein: CASSFSEAAYEQYF; CDR3 DNA: TGTGCCAGCAGCTTCAGTGAGGCGGCCTACGAGCAGTACTTC
V gene: TRBV10-2; clone size: -; J gene: TRBJ1-1; D gene: -; CDR3 protein: CASRDTGMNTEAFF; CDR3 DNA: TGCGCCAGCAGAGATACAGGGATGAACACTGAAGCTTTCTTT
V gene: TRBV6-1; clone size: -; J gene: TRBJ2-3; D gene: -; CDR3 protein: CASSDASSLTDTQYF; CDR3 DNA: TGTGCCAGCAGTGACGCTAGTTCTCTCACAGATACGCAGTATTTT
V gene: TRBV20-1; clone size: -; J gene: TRBJ2-7; D gene: -; CDR3 protein: CTFGQGNEQYF; CDR3 DNA: TGCACCTTTGGCCAGGGGAATGAGCAGTACTTC
V gene: TRBV5-1; clone size: -; J gene: TRBJ1-6; D gene: -; CDR3 protein: CASSLVTGSNSPLHF; CDR3 DNA: TGCGCCAGCAGCTTGGTGACAGGCTCTAATTCACCCCTCCACTTT
V gene: TRBV2; clone size: many; J gene: TRBJ2-1; D gene: TRBD1; CDR3 protein: CASSGGQGAGEQFF; CDR3 DNA: TGTGCCAGCAGTGGGGGACAGGGGGCCGGTGAGCAGTTCTTC
V gene: TRBV27; clone size: -; J gene: TRBJ1-1; D gene: TRBD1; CDR3 protein: CASSLYTGERAFF; CDR3 DNA: TGTGCCAGCAGTCTGTATACAGGGGAGAGAGCTTTCTTT
V gene: TRBV19; clone size: few; J gene: TRBJ2-1; D gene: -; CDR3 protein: CASSTYAPREQFF; CDR3 DNA: TGTGCCAGTAGTACCTACGCCCCTAGAGAGCAGTTCTTC
V gene: TRBV28; clone size: -; J gene: TRBJ2-1; D gene: TRBD2; CDR3 protein: CASSPRGRMGEVEQFF; CDR3 DNA: TGTGCCAGCAGCCCTCGCGGGAGGATGGGAGAAGTTGAGCAGTTCTTC
V gene: TRBV7-9; clone size: -; J gene: TRBJ2-3; D gene: TRBD1; CDR3 protein: CASMPMTGVPSTQYF; CDR3 DNA: TGTGCCAGCATGCCGATGACAGGGGTGCCTAGCACGCAGTATTTT
V gene: TRBV19; clone size: -; J gene: TRBJ1-1; D gene: TRBD1; CDR3 protein: CASSLNGQANTEAFF; CDR3 DNA: TGTGCCAGTAGTTTAAACGGACAGGCCAACACTGAAGCTTTCTTT
V gene: TRBV19; clone size: -; J gene: TRBJ1-1; D gene: -; CDR3 protein: CASSIARNTEAFF; CDR3 DNA: TGTGCCAGTAGTATAGCTCGGAACACTGAAGCTTTCTTT
V gene: TRBV7-7; clone size: -; J gene: TRBJ1-1; D gene: -; CDR3 protein: CATQPVGFF; CDR3 DNA: TGTGCCACTCAACCCGTCGGTTTCTTT
V gene: TRBV28; clone size: -; J gene: TRBJ2-7; D gene: -; CDR3 protein: CASSLAYEQYF; CDR3 DNA: TGTGCCAGCAGTCTAGCCTACGAGCAGTACTTC